This TCR beta chain originates from a study of T cell responses to AZD1222 COVID-19 vaccine. TCRdb's table, derived via immunoSEQ multiplex PCR, lists solely in-frame clones and lacks some. This sample yields around 80,000 clones, of which roughly nine tenths are seen a single time; around 1.3% belongs to the top ten. The CDR3 sequence is 13 residues long. CDR1 and CDR2 (germline): MNHNS, SASEGT. The ends were cut back, 1 base at V and 4 bases at J, with 7 bases in the middle. The rearrangement joins TRBV6-1 to TRBJ2-5, with a possible D match to TRBD1 (6 bases). The sequence derives from an adult who received the AZD1222 COVID-19 vaccine. This specimen was peripheral blood, taken 28 days after the second AZD1222 dose. CDR3 amino acids: CASSEGRGETQYF. For the CDR3, the DNA is TGTGCCAGCAGTGAAGGCAGGGGAGAGACCCAGTACTTC.